These T cell receptor beta chains were read from a single sample in a study of blood T cells in healthy people across ages. Each CDR3 protein is one row after TCRdb ran MiXCR on the 5' RACE reads. The sample holds roughly 680,000 distinct CDR3 sequences, about 21% seen once. Input material: blood. Every receptor here comes from a man in his 70s in good health. The CDR3 runs from the conserved cysteine through the conserved F or W. The order of the fields is V gene, clone size, J gene, D gene, CDR3 DNA, CDR3 protein. The D gene is left open where the match is weak. Size values are once, few and many counts, or a class for expanded clones, and some rows have none.

>TRBV28|few|TRBJ1-3|NA
TGTGCCAGCAGTTTGAGTCCGGCATTTGGAAACACCATATATTTT
CASSLSPAFGNTIYF
>TRBV12-3/TRBV12-4|few|TRBJ2-7|NA
TGTGCCAGCAGTCCCGGTTTCTACGAGCAGTACTTC
CASSPGFYEQYF
>TRBV20-1|many|TRBJ2-2|TRBD2
TGCAGTGCCCCGGGACTAGCGCGCGGGGAGCTGTTTTTT
CSAPGLARGELFF
>TRBV5-1|few|TRBJ2-1|NA
TGCGCCAGCAGCTTGGGAGGTGGGCGGGGCGACAATGAGCAGTTCTTC
CASSLGGGRGDNEQFF
>TRBV15|NA|TRBJ2-3|NA
TGTGCCACCAGCAAATTCCAGGGGACAGATACGCAGTATTTT
CATSKFQGTDTQYF
>TRBV6-5|few|TRBJ1-6|NA
TGTGCCAGCAGTTACACTCCATCCCGACAGAGACCTAATTCACCCCTCCACTTT
CASSYTPSRQRPNSPLHF
>TRBV20-1|few|TRBJ2-4|NA
TGCAGTGCTAGAGATTTAGGTCCCCTCGCCAAAAACATTCAGTACTTC
CSARDLGPLAKNIQYF
>TRBV12-3/TRBV12-4|NA|TRBJ2-5|NA
TGTGCCAGCAGTCTATCGGACCGGGACACCCCCCAGGGAAAGACCCAGTACTTC
CASSLSDRDTPQGKTQYF
>TRBV12-3/TRBV12-4|NA|TRBJ2-1|NA
TGTGCCAGCAGTCCGACCGGGGGAATGAGTGAGCAGTTCTTC
CASSPTGGMSEQFF
>TRBV28|few|TRBJ1-4|TRBD1
TGTGCCAGCAGTGCCCCGGGACAGGGGGTAAGACTGTTTTTT
CASSAPGQGVRLFF
>TRBV2|many|TRBJ2-7|NA
TGTGCCAGCAGTGATTTTGCCGGTTCCTACGAGCAGTACTTC
CASSDFAGSYEQYF
>TRBV6-2/TRBV6-3|NA|TRBJ2-4|NA
TGTGCCAGCAGTTACGAAAACATTCAGTACTTC
CASSYENIQYF
>TRBV2|NA|TRBJ2-6|NA
TGTGCCAGCTGGGGGGACATAGGTCCATCCTCTGGGGCCAACGTCCTGACTTTC
CASWGDIGPSSGANVLTF
>TRBV20-1|NA|TRBJ1-1|NA
TGCAGTGCTAGCAGTCTGTCGGACACTGAAGCTTTCTTT
CSASSLSDTEAFF
>TRBV29-1|NA|TRBJ1-2|NA
TGCAGCGTTGAAGATCCAGCTAACTATGGCTACACCTTC
CSVEDPANYGYTF
>TRBV27|few|TRBJ1-2|TRBD1
TGTGCCAGCCCTGGACAGGGCTACTATGGCTACACCTTC
CASPGQGYYGYTF
>TRBV5-1|many|TRBJ2-1|NA
NA
CASSSESPKVSSSSFF
>TRBV20-1|few|TRBJ2-5|TRBD1
TGCAGTGCTAGAGACCAAGGACAGGTTCCCGCTTTGACCCAGTACTTC
CSARDQGQVPALTQYF
>TRBV3-1|NA|TRBJ2-1|TRBD1
TGTGCCAGCAGCCAACCCCGGACAGGGGGGAATGAGCAGTTCTTC
CASSQPRTGGNEQFF
>TRBV20-1|NA|TRBJ2-5|NA
TGCAGTGCGCCCCCTGGATTCCAAGAGACCCAGTACTTC
CSAPPGFQETQYF
>TRBV5-1|NA|TRBJ2-3|TRBD2
TGCGCCAGCAGGAACAGCGGGGATCGCACAGATACGCAGTATTTT
CASRNSGDRTDTQYF
>TRBV5-1|NA|TRBJ2-7|TRBD2
TGCGCCCGCAGCGGGGGGACCCACAGGGAACTGTACGAGCAGTACTTC
CARSGGTHRELYEQYF
>TRBV7-2|NA|TRBJ2-7|NA
TGTGCCAGCAGCTTACAGGATTCGGGACTCTACGAGCAGTACTTC
CASSLQDSGLYEQYF
>TRBV7-9|once|TRBJ2-1|TRBD2
TGTGCCAGCAGCTTTAGGGCGGGAGGCAGGGGCTCCTACAATGAGCAGTTCTTC
CASSFRAGGRGSYNEQFF
>TRBV5-1|few|TRBJ2-1|TRBD2
TGCGCCAGCAGCTTGTCAACTAGCGGGAGGCACGGGAATGAGCAGTTCTTC
CASSLSTSGRHGNEQFF
>TRBV4-1|few|TRBJ2-5|NA
TGCGCCAGCAGCCAAGGCCGGGGATTTCCGGAGACCCAGTACTTC
CASSQGRGFPETQYF
>TRBV7-2|few|TRBJ2-7|TRBD2
TGTGCCAGCAGCTCTGGACTAGCGGGAGAACGTGAGCAGTACTTC
CASSSGLAGEREQYF
>TRBV20-1|NA|TRBJ2-7|TRBD1
TGCAGTGCTAGAAGATCCGGGACAGCCTACGAGCAGTACTTC
CSARRSGTAYEQYF
>TRBV5-5|NA|TRBJ2-1|TRBD2
TGTGCCAGCAGCTTGGGTGTTAGCGGGACGTACAATGAGCAGTTCTTC
CASSLGVSGTYNEQFF
>TRBV29-1|many|TRBJ1-2|NA
TGCAGCGTACCCGGACGGATTAACTATGGCTACACCTTC
CSVPGRINYGYTF
>TRBV9|NA|TRBJ1-2|TRBD1
TGTGCCAGCAGCGTAGATGGCGACAGGGTGGGATATGGCTACACCTTC
CASSVDGDRVGYGYTF
>TRBV7-2|NA|TRBJ1-1|NA
TGTGCCAGCAGCGCCCCGGGGTATAGGACTGAAGCTTTCTTT
CASSAPGYRTEAFF
>TRBV20-1|NA|TRBJ1-2|TRBD1
TGCAGTGCTATATCGACCGGACAGGGAGGATATGGCTACACCTTC
CSAISTGQGGYGYTF
>TRBV4-1|NA|TRBJ2-3|NA
TGCGCCAGCAGCCAACTTATGACAGGATCTACGCAGTATTTT
CASSQLMTGSTQYF
>TRBV10-3|NA|TRBJ2-7|NA
TGTGCCATCAGCGAAAAGCGGGCCTGTGAGCACTTC
CAISEKRACEHF
>TRBV29-1|few|TRBJ2-5|NA
TGCAGCGTTGAGGACGGGGTGTGGGTGGAGACCCAGTACTTC
CSVEDGVWVETQYF
>TRBV7-8|many|TRBJ1-2|TRBD1
TGTGCCAGCAGCTTAGCTGGGACAGGGGGCGGCTACACCTTC
CASSLAGTGGGYTF
>TRBV6-6|NA|TRBJ1-4|NA
TGTGCCAGCACCCGGGGCAGGGGTAATGAAAAACTGTTTTTT
CASTRGRGNEKLFF
>TRBV28|NA|TRBJ1-5|NA
TGTGCCAGTTCGAAGGGGGGTCGGAATCAGCCCCAGCATTTT
CASSKGGRNQPQHF
>TRBV20-1|NA|TRBJ2-5|NA
TGCAGTGCTAGACCCCGGCCCCAAGAGACCCAGTACTTC
CSARPRPQETQYF
>TRBV21-1|few|TRBJ2-7|NA
TGTGCCAGCCAGCGGTACTCCCCCTACGAGCAGTACTTC
CASQRYSPYEQYF
>TRBV6-5|NA|TRBJ2-3|TRBD2
TGTGCCAGCAGTTACTCTGGGACTAGCCGCACAGATACGCAGTATTTT
CASSYSGTSRTDTQYF